Listed here is a single TCR beta chain. The data belong to a study of blood T cell repertoires in COVID-19. The overall study: The study drew acute and convalescent COVID-19 samples from the United States, Italy and Spain. PBMCs, B-cell-depleted T cells, or T cells were the source of the cDNA or gDNA that made up the material.

Trimming shortened V by 7 bases and J by 0 bases, and 13 bases separated the two germline ends. The CDR3 has 15 residues. Germline CDR1 reads LNHDA; CDR2 reads SQIVND (reference sequence). Original data processing: Reference gene primer amplification gave nucleated cell count estimates. Sequencing was performed with immunoSEQ multiplex PCR; in TCRdb, only in-frame clones are kept and a portion is missing. The DNA was the basis for D and trimming; V, J and clone size are from that table. The data contain fewer than 250,000 clones, roughly nine tenths of them singletons. The receptor was derived from a man in his 70s with acute or convalescent COVID-19. The source material was peripheral blood. V and J are TRBV19 and TRBJ1-5; D is unclear. The CDR3 DNA reads TGTGCCAGTACTAGTCAACCTCGTAGCAATCAGCCCCAGCATTTT. This gives the protein CASTSQPRSNQPQHF.